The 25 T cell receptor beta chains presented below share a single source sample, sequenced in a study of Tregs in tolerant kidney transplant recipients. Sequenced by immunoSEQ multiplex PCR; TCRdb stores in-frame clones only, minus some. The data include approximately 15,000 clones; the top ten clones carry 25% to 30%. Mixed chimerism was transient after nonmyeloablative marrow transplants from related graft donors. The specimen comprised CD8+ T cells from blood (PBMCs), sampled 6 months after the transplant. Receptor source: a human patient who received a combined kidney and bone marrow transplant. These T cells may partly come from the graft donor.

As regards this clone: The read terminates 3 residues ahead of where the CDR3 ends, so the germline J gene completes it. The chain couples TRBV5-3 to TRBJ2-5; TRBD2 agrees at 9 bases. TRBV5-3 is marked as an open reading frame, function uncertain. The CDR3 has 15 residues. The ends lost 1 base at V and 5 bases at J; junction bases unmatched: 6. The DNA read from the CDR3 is TGTGCCAGAAGCTTGTTCGGACTAGCGAGGGAGACC. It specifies CARSLFGLARET. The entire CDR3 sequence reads CARSLFGLARETQYF.

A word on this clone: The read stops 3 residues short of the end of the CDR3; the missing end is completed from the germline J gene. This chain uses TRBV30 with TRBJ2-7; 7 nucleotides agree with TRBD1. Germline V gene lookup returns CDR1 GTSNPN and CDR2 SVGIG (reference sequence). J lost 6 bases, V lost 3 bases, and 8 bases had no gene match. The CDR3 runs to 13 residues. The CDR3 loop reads CAWSESTGVEQYF. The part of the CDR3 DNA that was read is TGTGCCTGGAGCGAATCAACAGGGGTCGAG.

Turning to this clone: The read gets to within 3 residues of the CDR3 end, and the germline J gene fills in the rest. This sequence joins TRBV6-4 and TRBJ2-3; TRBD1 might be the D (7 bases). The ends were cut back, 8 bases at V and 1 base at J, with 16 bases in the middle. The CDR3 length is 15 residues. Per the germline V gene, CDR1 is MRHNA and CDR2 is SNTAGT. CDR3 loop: CASPLDREGTDTQYF. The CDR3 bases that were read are TGTGCCAGCCCCCTAGACAGGGAGGGCACAGATACG.

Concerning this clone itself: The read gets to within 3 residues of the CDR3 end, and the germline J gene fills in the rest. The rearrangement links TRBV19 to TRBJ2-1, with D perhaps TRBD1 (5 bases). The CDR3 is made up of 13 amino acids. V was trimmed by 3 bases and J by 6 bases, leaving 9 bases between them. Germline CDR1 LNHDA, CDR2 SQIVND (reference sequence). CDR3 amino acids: CASSIGTGNEQFF. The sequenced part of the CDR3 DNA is TGTGCCAGTAGTATCGGCACAGGCAATGAG.

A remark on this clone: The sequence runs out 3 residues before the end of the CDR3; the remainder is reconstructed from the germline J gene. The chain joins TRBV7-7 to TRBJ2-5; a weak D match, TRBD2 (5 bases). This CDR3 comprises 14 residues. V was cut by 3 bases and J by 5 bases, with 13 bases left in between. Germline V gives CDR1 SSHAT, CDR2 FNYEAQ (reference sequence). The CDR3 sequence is CASSFSALGETQYF. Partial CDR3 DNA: TGTGCCAGCAGCTTTAGCGCCTTGGGGGAGACC.

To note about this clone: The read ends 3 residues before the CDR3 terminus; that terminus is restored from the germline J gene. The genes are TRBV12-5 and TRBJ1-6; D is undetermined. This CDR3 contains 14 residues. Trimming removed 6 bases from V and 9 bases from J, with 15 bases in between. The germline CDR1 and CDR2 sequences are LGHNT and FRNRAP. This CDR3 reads CASGPSGYGSPLHF. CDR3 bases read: TGTGCTAGTGGCCCTTCGGGGTACGGTTCACCC.

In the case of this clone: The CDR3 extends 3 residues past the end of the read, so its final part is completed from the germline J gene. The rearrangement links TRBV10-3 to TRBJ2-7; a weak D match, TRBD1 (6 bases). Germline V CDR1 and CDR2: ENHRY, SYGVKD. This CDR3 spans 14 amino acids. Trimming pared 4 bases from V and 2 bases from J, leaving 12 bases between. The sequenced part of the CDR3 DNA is TGTGCCATCAGTGGGGACACGGGTACCTACGAG. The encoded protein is CAISGDTGTYE. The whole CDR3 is CAISGDTGTYEQYF.

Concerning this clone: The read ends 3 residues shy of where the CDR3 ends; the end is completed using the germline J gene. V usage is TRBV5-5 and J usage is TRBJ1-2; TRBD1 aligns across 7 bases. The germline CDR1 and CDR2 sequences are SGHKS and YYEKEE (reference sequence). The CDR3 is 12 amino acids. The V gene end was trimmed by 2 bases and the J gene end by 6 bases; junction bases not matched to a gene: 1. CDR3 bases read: TGTGCCAGCAGCTTTACAGGGGATGGC. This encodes CASSFTGDG. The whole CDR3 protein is CASSFTGDGYTF.

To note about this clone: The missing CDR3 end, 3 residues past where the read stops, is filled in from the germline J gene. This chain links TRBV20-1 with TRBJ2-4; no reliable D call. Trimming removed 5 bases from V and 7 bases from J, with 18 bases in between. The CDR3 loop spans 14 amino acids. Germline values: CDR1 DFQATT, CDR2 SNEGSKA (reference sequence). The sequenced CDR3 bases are TGCAGTGCTTTAGACCGGGTAATGAAGAACATT. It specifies CSALDRVMKNI. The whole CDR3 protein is CSALDRVMKNIQYF.

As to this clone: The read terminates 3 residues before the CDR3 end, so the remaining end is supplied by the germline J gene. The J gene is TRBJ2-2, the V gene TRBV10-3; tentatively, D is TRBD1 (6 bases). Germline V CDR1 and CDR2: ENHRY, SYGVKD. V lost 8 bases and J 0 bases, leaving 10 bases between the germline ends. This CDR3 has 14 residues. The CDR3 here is CAIQGFPNTGELFF. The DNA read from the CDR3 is TGTGCCATCCAGGGGTTTCCGAACACCGGGGAG.

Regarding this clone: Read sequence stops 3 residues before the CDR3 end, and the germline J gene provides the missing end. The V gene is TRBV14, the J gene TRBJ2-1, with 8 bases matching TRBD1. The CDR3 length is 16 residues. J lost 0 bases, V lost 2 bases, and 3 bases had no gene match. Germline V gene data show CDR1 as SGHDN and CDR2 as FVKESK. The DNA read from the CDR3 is TGTGCCAGCAGCCAACCAGGGGGCTTCTCCTACAATGAG. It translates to CASSQPGGFSYNE. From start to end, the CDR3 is CASSQPGGFSYNEQFF.

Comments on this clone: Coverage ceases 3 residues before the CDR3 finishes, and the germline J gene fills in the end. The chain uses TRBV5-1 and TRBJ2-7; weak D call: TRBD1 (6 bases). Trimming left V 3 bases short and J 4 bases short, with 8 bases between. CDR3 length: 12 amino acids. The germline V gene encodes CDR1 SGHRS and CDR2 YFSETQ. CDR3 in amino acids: CASSSGTYEQYF. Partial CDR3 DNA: TGCGCCAGCAGCTCCGGGACATACGAG.

The covered CDR3 bases are TGTGCCAGCATCCCCGGTGCTAGCTCTGGAAACACC. This translates into CASIPGASSGNT. The full CDR3 protein is CASIPGASSGNTIYF. The rearrangement uses TRBV11-2 and TRBJ1-3, with D unresolved. The sequence runs out 3 residues before the end of the CDR3; the remainder is reconstructed from the germline J gene. V was clipped by 7 bases and J by 0 bases, with 13 bases between them. The CDR3 runs to 15 residues. CDR1 SGHAT and CDR2 FQNNGV come from the germline V gene.

Incomplete CDR3 DNA: TGCAGCGTTGAACTTGGCGGTCATCAAGAGACC. This encodes CSVELGGHQET. The full CDR3 protein reads CSVELGGHQETQYF. The chain has TRBV29-1 and TRBJ2-5; no firm D call. The read comes to an end 3 residues before the CDR3 does, leaving the germline J gene to fill in the end. Trimming cost V 2 bases and J 2 bases, with 12 bases left between them. Germline V lookup: CDR1 SQVTM, CDR2 ANQGSEA. CDR3 length: 14 amino acids. Full variable domain (missing parts from reference TRBV29-1 and TRBJ2-5): SAVISQKPSRDICQRGTSLTIQCQVDSQVTMMFWYRQQPGQSLTLIATANQGSEATYESGFVIDKFPISRPNLTFSTLTVSNMSPEDSSIYLCSVELGGHQETQYFGPGTRLLVL.

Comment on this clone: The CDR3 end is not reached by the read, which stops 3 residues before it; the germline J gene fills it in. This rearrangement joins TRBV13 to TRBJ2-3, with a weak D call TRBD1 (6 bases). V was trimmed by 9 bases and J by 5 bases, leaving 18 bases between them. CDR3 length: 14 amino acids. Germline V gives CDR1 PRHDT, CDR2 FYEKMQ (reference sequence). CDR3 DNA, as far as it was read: TGTGCCAGTGGACAGTCGGGCTTCAAAGATACG. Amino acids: CASGQSGFKDT. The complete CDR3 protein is CASGQSGFKDTQYF.

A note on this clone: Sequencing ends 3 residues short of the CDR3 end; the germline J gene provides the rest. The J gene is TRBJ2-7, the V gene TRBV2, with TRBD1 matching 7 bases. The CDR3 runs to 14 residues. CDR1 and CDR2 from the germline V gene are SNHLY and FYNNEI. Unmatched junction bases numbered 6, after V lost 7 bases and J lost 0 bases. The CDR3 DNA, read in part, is TGTGCCAGCACCCCCGGACAGGCCTCCTACGAG. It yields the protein CASTPGQASYE. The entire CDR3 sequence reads CASTPGQASYEQYF.

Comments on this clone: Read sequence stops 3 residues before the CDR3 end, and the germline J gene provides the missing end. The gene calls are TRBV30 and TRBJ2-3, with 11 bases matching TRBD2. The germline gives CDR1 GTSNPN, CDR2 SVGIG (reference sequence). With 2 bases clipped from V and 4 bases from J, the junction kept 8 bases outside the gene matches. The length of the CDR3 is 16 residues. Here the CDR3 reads CAWSPVSGRDADTQYF. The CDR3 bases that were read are TGTGCCTGGAGTCCGGTTAGCGGGAGGGATGCAGATACG.

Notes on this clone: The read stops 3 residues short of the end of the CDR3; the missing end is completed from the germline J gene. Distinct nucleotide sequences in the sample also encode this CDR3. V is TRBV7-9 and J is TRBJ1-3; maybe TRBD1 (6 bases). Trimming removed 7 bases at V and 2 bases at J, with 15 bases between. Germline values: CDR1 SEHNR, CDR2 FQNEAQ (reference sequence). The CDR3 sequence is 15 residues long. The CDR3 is CASIAQGRTGNTIYF. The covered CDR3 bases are TGTGCCAGCATCGCACAGGGAAGGACTGGAAACACC.

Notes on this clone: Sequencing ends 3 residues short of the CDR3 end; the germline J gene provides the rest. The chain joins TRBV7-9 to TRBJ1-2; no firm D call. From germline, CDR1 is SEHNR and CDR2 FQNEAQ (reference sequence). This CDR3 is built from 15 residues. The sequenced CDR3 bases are TGTGCCAGCAGCTTCAGCGTAGTCCCTTACAATGAC. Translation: CASSFSVVPYND. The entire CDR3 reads CASSFSVVPYNDYTF.

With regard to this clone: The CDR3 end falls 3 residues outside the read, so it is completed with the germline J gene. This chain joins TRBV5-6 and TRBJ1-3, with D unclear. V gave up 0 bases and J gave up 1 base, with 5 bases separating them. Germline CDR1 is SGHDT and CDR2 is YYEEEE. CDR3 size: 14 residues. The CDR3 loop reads CASSLAESGNTIYF. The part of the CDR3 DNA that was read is TGTGCCAGCAGCTTGGCAGAGTCTGGAAACACC.

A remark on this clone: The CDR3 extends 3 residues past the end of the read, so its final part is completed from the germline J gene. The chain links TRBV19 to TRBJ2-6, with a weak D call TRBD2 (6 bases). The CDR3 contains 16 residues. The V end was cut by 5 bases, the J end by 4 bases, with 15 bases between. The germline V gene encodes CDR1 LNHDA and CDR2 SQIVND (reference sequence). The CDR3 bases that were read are TGTGCCAGTAGTGTGAGGAGGGCCGTCGGGGCCAACGTC. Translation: CASSVRRAVGANV. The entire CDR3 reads CASSVRRAVGANVLTF.

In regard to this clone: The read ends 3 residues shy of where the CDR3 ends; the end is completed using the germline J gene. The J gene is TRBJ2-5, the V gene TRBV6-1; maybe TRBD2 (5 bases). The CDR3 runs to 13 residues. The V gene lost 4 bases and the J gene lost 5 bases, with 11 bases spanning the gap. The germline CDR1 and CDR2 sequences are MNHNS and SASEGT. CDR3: CASSGTSEETQYF. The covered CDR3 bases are TGTGCCAGCAGTGGGACTTCGGAGGAGACC.

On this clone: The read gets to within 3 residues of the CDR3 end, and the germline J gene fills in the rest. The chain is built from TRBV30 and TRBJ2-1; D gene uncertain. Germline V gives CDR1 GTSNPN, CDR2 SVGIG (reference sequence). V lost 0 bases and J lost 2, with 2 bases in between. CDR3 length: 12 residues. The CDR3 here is CAWSVAYNEQFF. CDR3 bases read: TGTGCCTGGAGTGTCGCCTACAATGAG.

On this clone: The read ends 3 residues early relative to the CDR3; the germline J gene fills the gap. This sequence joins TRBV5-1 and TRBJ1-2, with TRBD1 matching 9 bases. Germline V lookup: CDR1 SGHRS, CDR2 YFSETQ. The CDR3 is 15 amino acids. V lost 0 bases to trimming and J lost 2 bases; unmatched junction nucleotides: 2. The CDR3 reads CASSLGTGANYGYTF. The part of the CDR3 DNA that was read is TGCGCCAGCAGCTTGGGGACAGGGGCGAACTATGGC.

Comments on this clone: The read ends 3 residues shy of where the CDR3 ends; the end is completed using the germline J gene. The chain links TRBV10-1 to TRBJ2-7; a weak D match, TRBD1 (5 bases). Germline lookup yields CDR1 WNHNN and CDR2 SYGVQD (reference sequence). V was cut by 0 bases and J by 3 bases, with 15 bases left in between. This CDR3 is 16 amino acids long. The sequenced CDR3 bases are TGCGCCAGCAGTGAGTCTGTTCAGGGTCCCTACTACGAG. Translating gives CASSESVQGPYYE. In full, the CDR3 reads CASSESVQGPYYEQYF.